The next 21 T cell receptor beta chains were all read from a single sample in a study of shared clonotypes between healthy human individuals. Method: immunoSEQ multiplex PCR; TCRdb's copy keeps in-frame clones and lacks some. This table has millions of clones, about 95% appearing once. Sequencing was done on a sample of naive CD4+ T cells sorted from blood. Subset of the sample: CD45RA+ positively selected. The receptor source for this set is a man aged 18 to 29 in good health.

Comments on this clone: A read error may be the cause here, since a much bigger clone is one base away. V gene TRBV7-9 combines with J gene TRBJ2-5; D is uncertain. CDR3 length: 12 residues. The germline V gene encodes CDR1 SEHNR and CDR2 FQNEAQ (reference sequence). Trimming stripped 3 bases from V and 1 base from J, with 3 bases between. CDR3 residues: CASSFLQETQYF. CDR3 nucleotide sequence: TGTGCCAGCAGCTTCCTCCAAGAGACCCAGTACTTC.

This rearrangement joins TRBV6-1 to TRBJ2-4; D perhaps matches TRBD1 (6 bases). The CDR3 totals 14 residues. Per the germline V gene, CDR1 is MNHNS and CDR2 is SASEGT. V was trimmed by 6 bases and J by 5 bases, leaving 14 bases between them. CDR3 sequence reads: CASRSRQAQNIQYF. CDR3 DNA sequence: TGTGCCAGCAGATCTAGACAGGCGCAAAACATTCAGTACTTC.

There are a few counts of this clone. The V call is TRBV1, the J call TRBJ2-4; the table assigns TRBD2, which was not confirmed against the DNA. TRBV1 is reported as a pseudogene. The CDR3 sequence is 17 residues long. CDR3 loop: CTSSPTKRGEDKNIQYF. The CDR3 DNA reads TGCACCAGCAGCCCGACTAAGCGGGGGGAAGACAAAAACATTCAGTACTTC.

V and J are TRBV5-1 and TRBJ2-1, with 8 bases lining up with TRBD2. Germline trimming cut 2 bases from V and 8 bases from J; bases unmatched to any gene: 9. Germline V lookup: CDR1 SGHRS, CDR2 YFSETQ. The CDR3 length is 15 residues. The CDR3 loop reads CASSLSGSTIDEQFF. The CDR3 DNA reads TGCGCCAGCAGCTTAAGCGGGAGTACCATCGATGAGCAGTTCTTC.

This clone was counted once. The V call is TRBV5-1, the J call TRBJ1-1, with D unclear. Germline V CDR1 and CDR2: SGHRS, YFSETQ. V lost 0 bases and J lost 0, with 12 bases in between. CDR3 size: 16 residues. For the CDR3, the DNA is TGCGCCAGCAGCTTGGGGCCCAGTACAGTGAACACTGAAGCTTTCTTT. It encodes CASSLGPSTVNTEAFF.

The V and J genes are TRBV28 and TRBJ1-6, with D unresolved. V lost 6 bases, J lost 4 bases, and 10 bases lay in between. The CDR3 is 14 residues long. Germline CDR1 reads MDHEN; CDR2 reads SYDVKM. Written as DNA, the CDR3 is TGTGCCAGCAGACCCCCCGAATATAATTCACCCCTCCACTTT. It yields the protein CASRPPEYNSPLHF.

The CDR3 DNA follows: TGTGCCAGCAGTGATTGGGAAGAAAAACTGTTTTTT. This codes for CASSDWEEKLFF. The chain has TRBV25-1 and TRBJ1-4; the D is unclear. V lost 3 bases and J lost 8, with 7 bases in between. CDR1 is MGHDK, CDR2 SYGVNS, per germline. The CDR3 contains 12 residues. Drawing the rest from reference TRBV25-1 and TRBJ1-4, the complete variable domain is EADIYQTPRYLVIGTGKKITLECSQTMGHDKMYWYQQDPGMELHLIHYSYGVNSTEKGDLSSESTVSRIRTEHFPLTLESARPSHTSQYLCASSDWEEKLFFGSGTQLSVL.

This chain connects TRBV6-1 to TRBJ2-7, with TRBD2 as a possible D gene (5 bases). The CDR3 is 15 amino acids. Germline V CDR1 and CDR2: MNHNS, SASEGT. V was cut by 7 bases and J by 2 bases, with 18 bases left in between. In nucleotides, the CDR3 is TGTGCCAGCAAGGTGGTGAGGGTGGGAGCCTACGAGCAGTACTTC. Protein product: CASKVVRVGAYEQYF.

The chain is built from TRBV9 and TRBJ2-2; the D is unclear. The CDR3 contains 14 residues. Between the trimmed V and J ends, which lost 4 bases and 1 base, there was a span of 8 bases. Germline CDR1 reads SGDLS; CDR2 reads YYNGEE. CDR3 sequence reads: CASSSPWNTGELFF. CDR3 DNA sequence: TGTGCCAGCAGCTCCCCATGGAACACCGGGGAGCTGTTTTTT.

The rearrangement links TRBV7-2 to TRBJ1-2; D is possibly TRBD1 (5 bases). Trimming took 5 bases from V and 12 from J, leaving 16 bases between them. This CDR3 region has 12 residues. Looked up from germline, CDR1 is SGHTA and CDR2 is FQGNSA. CDR3 sequence reads: CASSTGPGLDTF. Here the CDR3 DNA reads TGTGCCAGCAGCACGGGCCCAGGGCTCGACACCTTC.

Concerning this clone: Distinct nucleotide sequences in the sample also encode this CDR3. The chain employs TRBV7-2 and TRBJ1-5, with D tentatively TRBD1 (5 bases). Trimming took 2 bases from V and 6 from J, leaving 8 bases between them. CDR3 length: 13 amino acids. Germline values: CDR1 SGHTA, CDR2 FQGNSA. CDR3 residues: CASSLRQGQPQHF. The CDR3, as DNA: TGTGCCAGCAGCTTAAGGCAGGGTCAGCCCCAGCATTTT.

The V and J genes are TRBV28 and TRBJ1-1; no clear D. Trimming removed 5 bases from V and 5 bases from J, with 9 bases in between. There are 12 residues in the CDR3. Germline V gives CDR1 MDHEN, CDR2 SYDVKM. CDR3: CASSRSRTEAFF. CDR3 bases: TGTGCCAGCAGTAGGAGTAGGACTGAAGCTTTCTTT.

This chain connects TRBV5-6 to TRBJ2-7, with a tentative D call TRBD2 (6 bases). The CDR3 contains 14 residues. Germline-derived CDR1 and CDR2 are SGHDT and YYEEEE. V gave up 3 bases and J gave up 6 bases, with 16 bases separating them. The CDR3 region is CASSSLDTRGEQYF. In DNA form, the CDR3 reads TGTGCCAGCAGCTCTTTGGACACGCGGGGCGAGCAGTACTTC.

The gene calls are TRBV11-2 and TRBJ1-2, with D unresolved. Germline CDR1 and CDR2: SGHAT and FQNNGV. V dropped 5 bases and J dropped 6 bases, with 13 bases sitting between them. The CDR3 sequence is 13 residues long. The CDR3 reads CASSRWAADGYTF. CDR3 in DNA: TGTGCCAGCAGCCGCTGGGCAGCTGATGGCTACACCTTC.

This clone was picked up one time. Relative to the germline gene, one junction end is altered; a read error may explain this. This chain links TRBV6-5 with TRBJ1-1, with TRBD1 identical over 9 bases. There are 14 residues in the CDR3. Germline assignment: CDR1 MNHEY and CDR2 SVGAGI. The CDR3 nucleotides are TGTGCCAGCAGAAACGAACGACAGGGGGTCTTGAATCGCTTT. As protein: CASRNERQGVLNRF.

The chain is built from TRBV2 and TRBJ2-7, with 7 bases fitting TRBD1. The CDR3 covers 13 residues. Germline assignment: CDR1 SNHLY and CDR2 FYNNEI. The V segment lost 6 bases and the J segment 3 bases; nucleotides outside the gene matches: 5. The CDR3 bases are TGTGCCAGCAGATCCGGGACAGACTACGAGCAGTACTTC. Its translation: CASRSGTDYEQYF.

This chain connects TRBV27 to TRBJ2-3; D ambiguous. Trimming cost V 6 bases and J 5 bases, with 24 bases left between them. CDR3 length: 17 amino acids. Germline V CDR1 and CDR2: MNHEY, SMNVEV (reference sequence). CDR3 sequence reads: CASSPLSGSVSEDTQYF. The CDR3, as DNA: TGTGCCAGCAGCCCCCTTTCCGGTTCGGTCAGCGAAGATACGCAGTATTTT.

The chain has TRBV30 and TRBJ2-7; 9 nucleotides line up with TRBD1. Germline CDR1 and CDR2: GTSNPN and SVGIG (reference sequence). The CDR3 consists of 12 residues. The V and J ends lost 4 bases and 4 bases, in that order; junction bases with no gene match: 2. The CDR3 coding sequence is TGTGCCTGGAACAGGGGGCTGTACGAGCAGTACTTC. This codes for CAWNRGLYEQYF.

The V gene is TRBV28, the J gene TRBJ1-6; 10 nucleotides line up with TRBD1. CDR1 is MDHEN and CDR2 is SYDVKM in the germline V gene. The V segment lost 6 bases and the J segment 8 bases; nucleotides outside the gene matches: 4. CDR3 size: 14 residues. CDR3 bases: TGTGCCAGCAGCCGGGACAGGGGCGATTCACCCCTCCACTTT. Protein: CASSRDRGDSPLHF.

This clone has only one observation. The V gene is TRBV6-1, the J gene TRBJ2-2; the D is unclear. This CDR3 region has 16 residues. The V end lost 2 bases, the J end lost 5 bases, and 15 bases lay between the germline ends. The germline V gene encodes CDR1 MNHNS and CDR2 SASEGT. The CDR3 loop reads CASSELETPRTGELFF. CDR3 nucleotides: TGTGCCAGCAGTGAATTGGAGACTCCGCGGACCGGGGAGCTGTTTTTT.

The chain uses TRBV6-1 and TRBJ1-5; 10 nucleotides match TRBD1. CDR1 MNHNS and CDR2 SASEGT come from the germline V gene. CDR3 length: 18 residues. The V and J ends lost 0 bases and 5 bases, in that order; junction bases with no gene match: 10. The CDR3 nucleotides are TGTGCCAGCAGTGAAGCGCATGGGGACAGGGGATCATATCAGCCCCAGCATTTT. It is translated as CASSEAHGDRGSYQPQHF.